The present entry profiles one T cell receptor (beta chain) with its context. Original processing methods: Reference gene primer amplification in the assay estimated nucleated cell counts. Sequenced by immunoSEQ multiplex PCR; TCRdb stores in-frame clones only, minus some. Clone size and V and J calls were adopted from that table, with D and trimming inferred from the DNA. The repertoire has 250,000 to 350,000 clones, roughly 90% of them found once; the top ten carry roughly 6.5%. The data originate from a study of blood T cell repertoires in COVID-19. Looking at the study overall: Italy, Spain and the United States were the sources of the convalescent and acute COVID-19 samples.

Losses at the gene ends were 0 bases for V and 6 bases for J; bases not matched to a gene: 11. Germline loops: CDR1 SGHDN, CDR2 FVKESK. This CDR3 spans 16 amino acids. The rearrangement links TRBV14 to TRBJ2-7, with 7 bases aligning to TRBD2. Sample: peripheral blood. This clonotype was sampled from a man between 18 and 35 years old who had recovered from COVID-19. CDR3 loop: CASSQEGGRDSFEQYF. CDR3 nucleotides: TGTGCCAGCAGCCAAGAGGGGGGGAGAGACAGCTTCGAGCAGTACTTC.